This TCR beta chain was identified in a study of long-term antiretroviral therapy in people with HIV. Every donor contributed at least one pre-ART and at least two post-ART PBMC samples. Study-wide results and caveats: Drawn between the mid-2000s and the late 2010s, the blood was possibly obtained under older ART regimens. On ART adherence, viral resistance or therapy changes, no data were available.

Losses at the gene ends were 8 bases for V and 0 bases for J; bases not matched to a gene: 4. Germline V gives CDR1 MGHDK, CDR2 SYGVNS. This CDR3 is 13 amino acids long. As for this clone: What it binds is unknown.

Researchers report immunoSEQ v3.0 was run at survey level. The repertoire was sequenced with immunoSEQ multiplex PCR; TCRdb's copy has only in-frame clones and lacks some. The sample consists of over 25,000 clones, around 80% of them appearing once. The V call is TRBV25-1, the J call TRBJ2-7, with 7 bases fitting TRBD1. The input for sequencing was unsorted PBMCs, taken 3 years after starting antiretroviral therapy. This sequence originates from a middle-aged man with HIV. The CDR3: CASLDRHSYEQYF. The CDR3 coding sequence is TGTGCCAGCCTGGACAGGCACTCCTACGAGCAGTACTTC.